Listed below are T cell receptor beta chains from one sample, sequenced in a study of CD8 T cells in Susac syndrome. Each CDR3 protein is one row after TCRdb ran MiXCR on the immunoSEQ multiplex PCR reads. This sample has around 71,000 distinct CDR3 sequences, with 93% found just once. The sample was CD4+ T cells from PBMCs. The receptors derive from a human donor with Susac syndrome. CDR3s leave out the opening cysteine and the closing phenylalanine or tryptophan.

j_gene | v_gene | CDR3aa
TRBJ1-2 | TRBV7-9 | ASSLGAGPNYGYT
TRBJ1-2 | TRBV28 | ASSNAGQAESYT
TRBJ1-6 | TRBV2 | ASSEEAVDSPLH
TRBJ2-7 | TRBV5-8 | ASSRTRGDEQY
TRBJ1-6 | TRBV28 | ASSLPTSPLH
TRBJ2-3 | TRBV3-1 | ASSQEGFNRDTQY
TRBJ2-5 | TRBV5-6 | ASSLTVNTGTQY
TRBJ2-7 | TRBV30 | AWRVNRDYEQY
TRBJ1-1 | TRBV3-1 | ASSQDLLTTTEAF
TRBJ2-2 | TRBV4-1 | ASSQRSLGPGELF
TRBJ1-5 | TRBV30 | AWRQRGEYQPQH
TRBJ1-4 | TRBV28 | ASSSDEKLF
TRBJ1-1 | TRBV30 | AWSVSEVNTEAF
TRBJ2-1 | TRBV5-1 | ASRSTNSYNEQF
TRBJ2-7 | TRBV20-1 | SAPRGGLYEQY
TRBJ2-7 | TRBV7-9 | ASSPGSTYEQY
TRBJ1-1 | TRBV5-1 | ASSWDRGNTEAF
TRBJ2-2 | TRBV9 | ASSVSSNTGELF
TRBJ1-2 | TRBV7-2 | ASSSSGRGLYGYT
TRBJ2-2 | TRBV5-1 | ASSLVVGSGELF
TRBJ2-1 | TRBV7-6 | ASSLRGLAGGISSYNEQF
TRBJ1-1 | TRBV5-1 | ASSLYRGGTEAF
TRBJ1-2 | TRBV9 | ASSPLGRYGYT
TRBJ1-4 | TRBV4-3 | ASSQVGRNEKLF
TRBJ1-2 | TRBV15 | ATSRDQGDSGR
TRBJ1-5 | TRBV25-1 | ASKLGGTNNQPQH
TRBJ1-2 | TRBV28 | ASRDGSNYGYT
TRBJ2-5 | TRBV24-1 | ATSDRSGGYQETQY
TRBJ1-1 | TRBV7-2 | ASSLPGVVEAF
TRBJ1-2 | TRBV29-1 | SVVEQTNYGYT
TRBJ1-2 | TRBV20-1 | SARDGPSSGYT
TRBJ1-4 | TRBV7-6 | ASSLVPTGGDEKLF
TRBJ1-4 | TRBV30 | AWSRPGHSPEKLF
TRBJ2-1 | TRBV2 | ASSELALPNSEQF
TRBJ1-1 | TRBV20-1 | SAVESLNTEAF
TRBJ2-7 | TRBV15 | ATSRDGTARYEQY
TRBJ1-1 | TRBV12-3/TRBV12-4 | ASSLDPGGNTEAF
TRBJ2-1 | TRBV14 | ASRDRGRSNEQF
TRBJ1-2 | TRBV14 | ASSQELSPNYGYT
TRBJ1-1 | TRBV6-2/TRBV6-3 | ASSSGLSTAF
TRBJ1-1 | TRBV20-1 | SARVSMNTEAF
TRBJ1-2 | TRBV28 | ASSLGTLGGQYGYT
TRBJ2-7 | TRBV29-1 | SVGNPYEQY
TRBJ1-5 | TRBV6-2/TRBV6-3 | ASRERDRRHQPQH
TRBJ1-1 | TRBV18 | ASSPTIQGGWDTEAF
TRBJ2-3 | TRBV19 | ASSPDRVGLDTQY
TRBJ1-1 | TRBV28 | ASSSTAMNTEAF
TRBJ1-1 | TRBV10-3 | AIRTGTENTEAF
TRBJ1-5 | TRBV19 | ASSIRETLNQPQH
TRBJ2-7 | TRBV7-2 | ASSFRKGLSYEQY
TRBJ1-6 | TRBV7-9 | ASSLEISSSPLH
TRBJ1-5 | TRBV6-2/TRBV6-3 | ASRDRPRGPQH
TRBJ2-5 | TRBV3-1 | ASRHSGTQETQY
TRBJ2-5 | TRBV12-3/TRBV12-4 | ASSSQQGTETQY
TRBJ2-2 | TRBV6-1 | ASSVGGRGELF